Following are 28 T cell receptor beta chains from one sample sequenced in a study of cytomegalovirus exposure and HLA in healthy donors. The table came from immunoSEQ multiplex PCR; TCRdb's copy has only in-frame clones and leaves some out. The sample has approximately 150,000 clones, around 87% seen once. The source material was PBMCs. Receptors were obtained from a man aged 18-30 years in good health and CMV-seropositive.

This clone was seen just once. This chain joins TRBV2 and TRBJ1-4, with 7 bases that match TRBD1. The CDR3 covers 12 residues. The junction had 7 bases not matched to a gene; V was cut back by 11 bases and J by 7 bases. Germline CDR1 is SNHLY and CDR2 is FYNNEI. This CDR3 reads CAGRQGGEKLFF. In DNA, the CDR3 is TGTGCCGGCCGACAGGGAGGTGAAAAACTGTTTTTT.

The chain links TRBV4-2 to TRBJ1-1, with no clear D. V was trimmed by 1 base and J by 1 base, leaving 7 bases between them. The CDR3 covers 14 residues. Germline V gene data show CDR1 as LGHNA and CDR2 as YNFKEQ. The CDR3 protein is CASSQGEGNTEAFF. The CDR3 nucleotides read TGTGCCAGCAGCCAAGGCGAGGGGAACACTGAAGCTTTCTTT.

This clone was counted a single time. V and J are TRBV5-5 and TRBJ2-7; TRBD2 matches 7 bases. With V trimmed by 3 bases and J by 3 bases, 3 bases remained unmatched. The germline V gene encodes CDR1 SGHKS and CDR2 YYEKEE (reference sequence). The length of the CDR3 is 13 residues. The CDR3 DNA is TGTGCCAGCAGCTGGGAGGGCAGCTACGAGCAGTACTTC. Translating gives CASSWEGSYEQYF.

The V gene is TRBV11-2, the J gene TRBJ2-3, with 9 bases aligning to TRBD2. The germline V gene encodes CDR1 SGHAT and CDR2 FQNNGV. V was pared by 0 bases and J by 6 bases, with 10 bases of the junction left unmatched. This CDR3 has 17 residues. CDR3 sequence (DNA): TGTGCCAGCAGCTTAGATAGATTGCGGGAGGGAGGGGATACGCAGTATTTT. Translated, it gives CASSLDRLREGGDTQYF.

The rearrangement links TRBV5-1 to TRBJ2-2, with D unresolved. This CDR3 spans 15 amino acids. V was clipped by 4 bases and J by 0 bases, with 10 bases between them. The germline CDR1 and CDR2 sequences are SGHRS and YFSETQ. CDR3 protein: CASSLTTSNTGELFF. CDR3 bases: TGCGCCAGCAGCCTTACTACCTCGAACACCGGGGAGCTGTTTTTT. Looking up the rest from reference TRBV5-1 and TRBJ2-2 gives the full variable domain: KAGVTQTPRYLIKTRGQQVTLSCSPISGHRSVSWYQQTPGQGLQFLFEYFSETQRNKGNFPGRFSGRQFSNSRSEMNVSTLELGDSALYLCASSLTTSNTGELFFGEGSRLTVL.

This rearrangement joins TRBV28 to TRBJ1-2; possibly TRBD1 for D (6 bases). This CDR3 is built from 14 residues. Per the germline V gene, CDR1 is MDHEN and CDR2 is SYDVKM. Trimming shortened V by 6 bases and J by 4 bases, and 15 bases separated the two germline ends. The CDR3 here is CASRTLQGPYGYTF. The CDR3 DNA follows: TGTGCCAGCAGAACACTACAGGGACCCTATGGCTACACCTTC.

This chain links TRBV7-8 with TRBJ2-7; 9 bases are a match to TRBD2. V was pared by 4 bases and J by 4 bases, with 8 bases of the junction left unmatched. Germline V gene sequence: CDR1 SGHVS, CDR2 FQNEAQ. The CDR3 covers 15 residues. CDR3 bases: TGTGCCAGCAGCTCGTTAGCGGGAGCAAGGTACGAGCAGTACTTC. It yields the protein CASSSLAGARYEQYF. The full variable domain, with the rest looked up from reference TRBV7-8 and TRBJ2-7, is GAGVSQSPRYKVAKRGQDVALRCDPISGHVSLFWYQQALGQGPEFLTYFQNEAQLDKSGLPSDRFFAERPEGSVSTLKIQRTQQEDSAVYLCASSSLAGARYEQYFGPGTRLTVT.

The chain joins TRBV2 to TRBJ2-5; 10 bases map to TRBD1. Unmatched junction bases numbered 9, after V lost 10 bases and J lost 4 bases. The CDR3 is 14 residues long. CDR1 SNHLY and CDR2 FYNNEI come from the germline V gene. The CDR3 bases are TGTGCCAATGCCTGGACAGGGGGTAGAGAGACCCAGTACTTC. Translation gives CANAWTGGRETQYF. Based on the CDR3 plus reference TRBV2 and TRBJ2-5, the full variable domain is EPEVTQTPSHQVTQMGQEVILRCVPISNHLYFYWYRQILGQKVEFLVSFYNNEISEKSEIFDDQFSVERPDGSNFTLKIRSTKLEDSAMYFCANAWTGGRETQYFGPGTRLLVL.

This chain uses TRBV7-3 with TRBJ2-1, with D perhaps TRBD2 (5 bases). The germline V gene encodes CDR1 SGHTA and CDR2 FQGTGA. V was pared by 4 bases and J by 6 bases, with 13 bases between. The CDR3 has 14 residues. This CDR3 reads CASSSLRVSNEQFF. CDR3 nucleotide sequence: TGTGCCAGCAGCTCCTTGCGGGTTAGCAATGAGCAGTTCTTC.

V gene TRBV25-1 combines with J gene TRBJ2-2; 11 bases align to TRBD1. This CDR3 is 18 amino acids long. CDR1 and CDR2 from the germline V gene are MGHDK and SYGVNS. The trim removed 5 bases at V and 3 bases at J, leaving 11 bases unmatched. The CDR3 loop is CASSSHVGQGAYTGELFF. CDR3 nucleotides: TGTGCCAGCAGTTCTCACGTCGGACAGGGGGCTTACACCGGGGAGCTGTTTTTT.

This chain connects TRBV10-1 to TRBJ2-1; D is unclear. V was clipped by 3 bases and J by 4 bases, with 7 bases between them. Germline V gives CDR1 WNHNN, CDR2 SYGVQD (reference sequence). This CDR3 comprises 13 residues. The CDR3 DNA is TGCGCCAGCAGTGAAACGGTTTACAATGAGCAGTTCTTC. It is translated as CASSETVYNEQFF.

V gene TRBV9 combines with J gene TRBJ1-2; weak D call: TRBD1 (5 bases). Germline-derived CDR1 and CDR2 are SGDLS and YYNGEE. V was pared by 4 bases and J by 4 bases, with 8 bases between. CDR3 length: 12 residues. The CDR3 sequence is CASSPGPYGYTF. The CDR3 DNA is TGTGCCAGCAGCCCAGGGCCCTATGGCTACACCTTC.

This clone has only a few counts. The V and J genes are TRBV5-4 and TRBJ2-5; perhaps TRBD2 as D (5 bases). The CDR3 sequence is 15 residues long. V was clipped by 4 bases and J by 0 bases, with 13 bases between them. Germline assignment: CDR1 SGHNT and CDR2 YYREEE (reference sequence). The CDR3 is CASSPRGYDQETQYF. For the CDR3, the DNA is TGTGCCAGCAGCCCGCGCGGGTACGACCAAGAGACCCAGTACTTC.

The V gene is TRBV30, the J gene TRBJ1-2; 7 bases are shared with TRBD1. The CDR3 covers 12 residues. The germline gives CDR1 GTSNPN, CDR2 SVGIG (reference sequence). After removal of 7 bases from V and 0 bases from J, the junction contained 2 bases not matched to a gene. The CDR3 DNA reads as TGTGCCTCCGACAGGGCTAACTATGGCTACACCTTC. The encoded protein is CASDRANYGYTF.

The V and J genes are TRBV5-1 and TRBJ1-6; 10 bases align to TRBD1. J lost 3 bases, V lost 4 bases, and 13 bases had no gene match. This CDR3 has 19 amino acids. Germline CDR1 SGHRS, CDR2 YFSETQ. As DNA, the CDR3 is TGCGCCAGCAGCCCCACCCCGAGACAGGGGGCTTTCTATAATTCACCCCTCCACTTT. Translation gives CASSPTPRQGAFYNSPLHF.

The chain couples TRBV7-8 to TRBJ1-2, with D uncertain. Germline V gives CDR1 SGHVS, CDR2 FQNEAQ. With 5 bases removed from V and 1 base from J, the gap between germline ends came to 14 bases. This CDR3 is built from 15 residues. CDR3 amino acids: CASSPRFASNYGYTF. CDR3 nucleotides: TGTGCCAGCAGCCCCCGTTTTGCGAGTAACTATGGCTACACCTTC.

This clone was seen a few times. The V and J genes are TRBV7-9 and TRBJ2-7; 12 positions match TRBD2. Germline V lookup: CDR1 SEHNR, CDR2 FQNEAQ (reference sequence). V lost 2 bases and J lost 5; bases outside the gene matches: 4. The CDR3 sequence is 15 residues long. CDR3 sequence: CASSLTSGRTHEQYF. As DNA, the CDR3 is TGTGCCAGCAGCTTAACTAGCGGGAGGACCCACGAGCAGTACTTC.

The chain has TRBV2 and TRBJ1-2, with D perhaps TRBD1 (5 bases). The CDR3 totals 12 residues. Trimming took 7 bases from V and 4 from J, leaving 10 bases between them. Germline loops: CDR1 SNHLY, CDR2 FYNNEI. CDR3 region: CASTGLLYGYTF. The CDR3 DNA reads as TGTGCCAGCACAGGGTTACTCTATGGCTACACCTTC.

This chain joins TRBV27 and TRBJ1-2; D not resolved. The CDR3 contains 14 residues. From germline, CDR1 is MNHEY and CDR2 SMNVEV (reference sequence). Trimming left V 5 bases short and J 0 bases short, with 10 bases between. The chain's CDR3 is CASSDKLSNYGYTF. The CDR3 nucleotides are TGTGCCAGCAGTGACAAACTGTCTAACTATGGCTACACCTTC.

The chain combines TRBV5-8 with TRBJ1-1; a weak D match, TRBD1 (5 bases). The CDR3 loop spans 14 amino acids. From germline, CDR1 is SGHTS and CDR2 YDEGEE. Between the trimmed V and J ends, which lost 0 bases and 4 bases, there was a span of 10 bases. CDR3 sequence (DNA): TGTGCCAGCAGCTTGGGGGGCTTCAGCACTGAAGCTTTCTTT. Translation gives CASSLGGFSTEAFF. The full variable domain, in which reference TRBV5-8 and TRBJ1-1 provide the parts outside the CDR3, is EAGVTQSPTHLIKTRGQQATLRCSPISGHTSVYWYQQALGLGLQFLLWYDEGEERNRGNFPPRFSGRQFPNYSSELNVNALELEDSALYLCASSLGGFSTEAFFGQGTRLTVV.

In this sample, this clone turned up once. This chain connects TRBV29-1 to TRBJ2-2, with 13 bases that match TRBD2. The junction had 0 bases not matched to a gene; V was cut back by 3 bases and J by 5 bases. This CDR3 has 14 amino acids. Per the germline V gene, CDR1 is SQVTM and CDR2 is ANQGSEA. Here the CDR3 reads CSVEGLAGTGELFF. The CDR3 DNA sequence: TGCAGCGTTGAGGGACTAGCGGGGACCGGGGAGCTGTTTTTT.

CDR3 bases: TGTGCCAGCAGAAACCCGGGACAGCTTATTAATGAGCAGTTCTTC. Its translation: CASRNPGQLINEQFF. V usage is TRBV25-1 and J usage is TRBJ2-1, with 7 positions matching TRBD1. V lost 6 bases, J lost 7 bases, and 12 bases stayed unmatched. The CDR3 spans 15 residues. From germline, CDR1 is MGHDK and CDR2 SYGVNS.

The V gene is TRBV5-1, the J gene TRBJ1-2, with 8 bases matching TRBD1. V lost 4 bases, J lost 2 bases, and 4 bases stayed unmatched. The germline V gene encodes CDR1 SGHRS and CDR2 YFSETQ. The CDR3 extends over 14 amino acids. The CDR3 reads CASSLRQGNYGYTF. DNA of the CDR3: TGCGCCAGCAGCCTACGACAGGGGAACTATGGCTACACCTTC.

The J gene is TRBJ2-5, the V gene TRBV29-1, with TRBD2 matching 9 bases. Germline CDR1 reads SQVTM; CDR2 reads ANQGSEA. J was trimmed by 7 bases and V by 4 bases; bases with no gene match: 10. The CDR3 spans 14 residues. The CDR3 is CSVGVGQLAGTQYF. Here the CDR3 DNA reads TGCAGCGTTGGTGTGGGACAACTAGCGGGGACCCAGTACTTC.

CDR3 region: CASSPDRGYEQYF. The CDR3 region has the DNA TGTGCCAGCAGCCCGGACAGGGGCTACGAGCAGTACTTC. The V call is TRBV11-3, the J call TRBJ2-7, with 9 bases that match TRBD1. This CDR3 comprises 13 residues. V dropped 5 bases and J dropped 3; count of bases not matched to a gene: 2. Germline CDR1 is SGHNT and CDR2 is YENEEA.

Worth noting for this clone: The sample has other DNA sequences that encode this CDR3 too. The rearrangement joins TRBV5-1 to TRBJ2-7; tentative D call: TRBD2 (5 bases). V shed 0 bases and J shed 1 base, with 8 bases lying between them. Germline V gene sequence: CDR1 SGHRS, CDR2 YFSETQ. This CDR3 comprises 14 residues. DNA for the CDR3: TGCGCCAGCAGCTTGGCAAGCGGATCCTACGAGCAGTACTTC. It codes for CASSLASGSYEQYF.

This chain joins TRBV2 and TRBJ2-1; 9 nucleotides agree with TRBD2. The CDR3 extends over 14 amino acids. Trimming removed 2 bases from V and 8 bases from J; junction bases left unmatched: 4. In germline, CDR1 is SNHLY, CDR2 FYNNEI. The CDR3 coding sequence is TGTGCCAGCAGTGAACTAGCGGGACGACATGAGCAGTTCTTC. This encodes CASSELAGRHEQFF.

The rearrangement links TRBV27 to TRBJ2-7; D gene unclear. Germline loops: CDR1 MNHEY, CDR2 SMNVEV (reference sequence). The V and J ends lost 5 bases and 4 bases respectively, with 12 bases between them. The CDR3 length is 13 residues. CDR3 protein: CASSALLAYEQYF. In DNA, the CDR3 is TGTGCCAGCAGTGCCCTACTCGCATACGAGCAGTACTTC.